The rows below give T cell receptor beta chains drawn from one sample of a study of shared clonotypes between healthy human individuals. TCRdb's copy holds only in-frame clones and misses some; the assay was immunoSEQ multiplex PCR. The profile shows more than 150,000 clones, around 63% of them singletons. The sequenced sample was memory CD4+ T cells sorted from blood. The receptors originated from a man aged 25 to 40 in good health. The CDR3 runs from the conserved cysteine through the conserved F or W. D genes are given only for firm matches. Size tells how often a clone was seen (once, few, many) or the class of an expanded clone, and some rows leave it out.

j_call clone_size v_call d_call cdr3_nt cdr3_aa
TRBJ2-5 NA TRBV6-1 TRBD1 TGTGCCAGCAGTACAGGGACAGGGGTCCAGGAGACCCAGTACTTC CASSTGTGVQETQYF
TRBJ2-3 NA TRBV27 NA TGTGCCAGCAGTTTATCCCTAAGGTTCGATACGCAGTATTTT CASSLSLRFDTQYF
TRBJ2-3 few TRBV18 TRBD2 TGTGCCAGCTCACCGGGAGCGGGATCCCTGGGAGATACGCAGTATTTT CASSPGAGSLGDTQYF
TRBJ2-1 NA TRBV9 NA TGTGCCAGCAGCCCCAGCGGCGATCCCTACAATGAGCAGTTCTTC CASSPSGDPYNEQFF
TRBJ2-2 NA TRBV5-4 TRBD2 TGTGCCAGCAGCTTGGCGTCGGCGGGAGACACCGGGGAGCTGTTTTTT CASSLASAGDTGELFF
TRBJ2-7 NA TRBV5-1 NA TGCGCCAGCAGCTTAGGGCCAGGGCAGGTCTACGAGCAGTACTTC CASSLGPGQVYEQYF
TRBJ1-4 NA TRBV5-1 NA TGCGCCAGCAGCTTGGGGTTGACAGGCCCCCATGAAAAACTGTTTTTT CASSLGLTGPHEKLFF
TRBJ2-3 NA TRBV4-3 NA TGCGCCAGCAGCCAAGACGGCGGCGGATCGGCAGATACGCAGTATTTT CASSQDGGGSADTQYF
TRBJ2-2 NA TRBV2 NA TGTGCCAGCAGGGAGGGCCCCGGGGAGCTGTTTTTT CASREGPGELFF
TRBJ2-5 NA TRBV5-4 NA TGTGCCAGCAGCTTGGGGAGACAAGAGACCCAGTACTTC CASSLGRQETQYF
TRBJ2-1 NA TRBV28 TRBD2 TGTGCCAGCACCTCCCCCGGGCCAGCGGGAGGAGTTCTGTTCTTC CASTSPGPAGGVLFF
TRBJ1-5 NA TRBV28 NA TGTGCCAGCAGTCAAGACACAGGTTATCAGCCCCAGCATTTT CASSQDTGYQPQHF
TRBJ1-5 few TRBV6-1 NA TGTGCCAGCAGTGAAGCCGGGACCTATCAGCCCCAGCATTTT CASSEAGTYQPQHF
TRBJ2-7 NA TRBV5-1 NA TGCGCCAGCAGCCCCTCGGACGGAACTACCTACGAGCAGTACTTC CASSPSDGTTYEQYF
TRBJ2-6 medium-sized TRBV5-6 NA TGTGCCAGCAGCTTGGAGACTGGGGCCAACGTCCTGACTTTC CASSLETGANVLTF
TRBJ2-3 NA TRBV9 TRBD2 TGTGCCAGCAGCGTAGACGTGGGAGGGGCAGATACGCAGTATTTT CASSVDVGGADTQYF
TRBJ1-5 NA TRBV21-1 NA TGTGCCAGCAGCTACCCCGGGAATCAGCCCCAGCATTTT CASSYPGNQPQHF
TRBJ1-2 few TRBV19 TRBD1 TGTGCCAGTAGCCGGGACAGGGGAGCTGGCTACACCTTC CASSRDRGAGYTF
TRBJ2-1 NA TRBV5-1 TRBD1 TGCGCCAGCAGCTTTAGATACCTCAAACAGGGGGCGCAAGAGCAGTTCTTC CASSFRYLKQGAQEQFF
TRBJ2-3 NA TRBV19 NA TGTGCCACCACCTTCGGACACACAGATACGCAGTATTTT CATTFGHTDTQYF
TRBJ1-5 NA TRBV18 NA TGTGCCAGCTCACCAGGGATAAATCAGCCCCAGCATTTT CASSPGINQPQHF
TRBJ2-7 once TRBV30 TRBD1 TGTGCCTGGAGGACCAGGGGGCTGGGCGAGCAGTACTTC CAWRTRGLGEQYF
TRBJ2-3 NA TRBV13 TRBD2 TGTGCCAGCAGCTTAACTATATCTGGGCTAGCGGGAGTGGGGACCCTGACAGATACGCAGTATTTT CASSLTISGLAGVGTLTDTQYF
TRBJ1-3 NA TRBV7-2 NA TGTGCCAGCAGCTCGATACCCGGGCGCCTCTCTGGAAACACCATATATTTT CASSSIPGRLSGNTIYF
TRBJ2-1 NA TRBV7-2 NA TGTGCCAGCAGCTTAGGAGCCCCGGCGTACAATGAGCAGTTCTTC CASSLGAPAYNEQFF